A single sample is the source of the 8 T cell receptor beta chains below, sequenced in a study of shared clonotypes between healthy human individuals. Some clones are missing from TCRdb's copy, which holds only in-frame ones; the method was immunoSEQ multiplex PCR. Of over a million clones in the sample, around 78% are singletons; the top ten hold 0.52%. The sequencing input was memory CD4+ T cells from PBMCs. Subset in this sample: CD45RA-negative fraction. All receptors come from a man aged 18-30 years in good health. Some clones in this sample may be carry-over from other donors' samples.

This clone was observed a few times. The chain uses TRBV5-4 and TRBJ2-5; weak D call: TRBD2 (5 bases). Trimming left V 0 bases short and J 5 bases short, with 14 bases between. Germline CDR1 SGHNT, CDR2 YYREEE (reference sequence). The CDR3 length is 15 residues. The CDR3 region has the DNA TGTGCCAGCAGCTTGGAACGTAGGTCGGGGGAGACCCAGTACTTC. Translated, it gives CASSLERRSGETQYF.

CDR3 nucleotides: TGTGCCAGCAGAGTCGGGGGGGCTAGCGGGAGATACGAGCAGTACTTC. It translates to CASRVGGASGRYEQYF. The gene calls are TRBV28 and TRBJ2-7; 10 nucleotides line up with TRBD2. After removal of 6 bases from V and 4 bases from J, the junction contained 12 bases not matched to a gene. The germline V gene encodes CDR1 MDHEN and CDR2 SYDVKM. There are 16 residues in the CDR3.

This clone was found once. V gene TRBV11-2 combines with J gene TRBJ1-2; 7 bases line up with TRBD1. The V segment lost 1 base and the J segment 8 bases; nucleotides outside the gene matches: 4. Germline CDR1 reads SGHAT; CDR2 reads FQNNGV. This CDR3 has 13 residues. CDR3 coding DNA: TGTGCCAGCAGCTTAGTGGCAGGGGGAGGCTACACCTTC. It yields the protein CASSLVAGGGYTF. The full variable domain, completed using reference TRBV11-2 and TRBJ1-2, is EAGVAQSPRYKIIEKRQSVAFWCNPISGHATLYWYQQILGQGPKLLIQFQNNGVVDDSQLPKDRFSAERLKGVDSTLKIQPAKLEDSAVYLCASSLVAGGGYTFGSGTRLTVV.

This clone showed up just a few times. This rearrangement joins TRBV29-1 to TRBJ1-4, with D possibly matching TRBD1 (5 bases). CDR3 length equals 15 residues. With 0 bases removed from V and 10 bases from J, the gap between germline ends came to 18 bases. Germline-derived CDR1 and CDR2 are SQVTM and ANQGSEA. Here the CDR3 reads CSVEDAGRALGKLFF. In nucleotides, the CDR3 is TGCAGCGTTGAAGATGCGGGCAGGGCTTTGGGAAAACTGTTTTTT.

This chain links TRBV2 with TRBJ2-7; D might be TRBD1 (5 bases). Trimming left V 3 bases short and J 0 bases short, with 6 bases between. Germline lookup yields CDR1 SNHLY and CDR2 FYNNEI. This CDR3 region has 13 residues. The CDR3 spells CASSDRASYEQYF. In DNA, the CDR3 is TGTGCCAGCAGTGACAGGGCCTCCTACGAGCAGTACTTC.

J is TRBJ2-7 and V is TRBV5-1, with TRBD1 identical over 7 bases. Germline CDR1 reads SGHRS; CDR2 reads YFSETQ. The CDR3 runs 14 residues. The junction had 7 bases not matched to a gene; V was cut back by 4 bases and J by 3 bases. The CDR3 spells CASSKRQGLYEQYF. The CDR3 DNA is TGCGCCAGCAGCAAAAGACAGGGTCTCTACGAGCAGTACTTC.

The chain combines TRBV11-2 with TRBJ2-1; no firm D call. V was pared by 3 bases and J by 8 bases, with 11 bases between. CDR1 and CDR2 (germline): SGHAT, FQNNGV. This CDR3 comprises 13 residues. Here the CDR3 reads CASSLALLDEQFF. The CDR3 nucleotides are TGTGCCAGCAGCTTGGCCCTACTGGATGAGCAGTTCTTC.

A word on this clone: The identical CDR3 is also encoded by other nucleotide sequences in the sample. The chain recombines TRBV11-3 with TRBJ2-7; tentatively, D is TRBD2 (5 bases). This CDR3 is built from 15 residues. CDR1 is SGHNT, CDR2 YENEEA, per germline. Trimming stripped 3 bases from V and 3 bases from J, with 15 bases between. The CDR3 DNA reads TGTGCCAGCAGCTTGGGGAGCGGAAGAGGCTACGAGCAGTACTTC. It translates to CASSLGSGRGYEQYF.